This T cell receptor beta chain was documented in a study of cytomegalovirus exposure and HLA in healthy donors. The CDR3 covers 17 residues. CDR1 MDHEN and CDR2 SYDVKM come from the germline V gene. V shed 4 bases and J 3 bases; nucleotides not matched to a gene: 11. A multiplex PCR was run with 60 Vbeta primers and 13 Jbeta primers. Measured with immunoSEQ multiplex PCR; TCRdb has only the in-frame clones, and not every one. The sample lists roughly 180,000 clones, around 80% occurring once. Sequencing was performed on PBMCs. The V call is TRBV28, the J call TRBJ2-1, with 8 bases aligning to TRBD1. The source of this sequence is a female donor in good health and CMV-seronegative. CDR3 sequence: CASSSRTGSGFYNEQFF. CDR3 coding DNA: TGTGCCAGCAGTTCGAGGACAGGGTCGGGCTTCTACAATGAGCAGTTCTTC. The whole variable domain, remainder taken from reference TRBV28 and TRBJ2-1, is DVKVTQSSRYLVKRTGEKVFLECVQDMDHENMFWYRQDPGLGLRLIYFSYDVKMKEKGDIPEGYSVSREKKERFSLILESASTNQTSMYLCASSSRTGSGFYNEQFFGPGTRLTVL.